One and the same sample provided the 25 T cell receptor beta chains below, sequenced in a study of T-cell reconstitution after alpha-beta-depleted transplantation in children. Preparing the TCRbeta library involved the use of unique molecular identifiers. TCRdb ran MiXCR on the PCR reads and lists one entry per CDR3 protein. The data hold 500,000 to 650,000 distinct CDR3 sequences, with about an eighth observed a single time. Source: PBMCs, mostly from graft donor cells, taken 180 days after TCRalphabeta/CD19-depleted stem cell transplant. The receptor source for this set is a female patient aged 2-10 years who had a stem cell transplant for aplastic anemia, so the T cells may come from the graft donor.

The sample holds a few counts of this clonotype. The V and J genes are TRBV10-3 and TRBJ2-3, with D unclear. Germline assignment: CDR1 ENHRY and CDR2 SYGVKD. The CDR3 length is 14 residues. The V and J ends lost 4 bases and 2 bases respectively, with 10 bases between them. CDR3 amino acids: CAISVPGLTDTQYF. In DNA, the CDR3 is TGTGCCATCAGTGTCCCGGGCCTCACAGATACGCAGTATTTT.

This clonotype was seen a few times. V and J are TRBV18 and TRBJ2-7; 7 bases line up with TRBD2. This CDR3 comprises 18 residues. The J segment lost 3 bases and the V segment lost 4 bases, leaving 18 bases of the junction unmatched. CDR1 is KGHSH, CDR2 LQKENI, per germline. CDR3: CASSQDGRSGTSIYEQYF. The CDR3 DNA reads as TGTGCCAGCTCACAGGACGGGAGGTCGGGGACTTCCATCTACGAGCAGTACTTC.

The chain links TRBV12-3 or TRBV12-4 to TRBJ2-4; no firm D call. The germline V and J ends were trimmed by 6 bases and 3 bases, with 12 bases remaining between them. The CDR3 is 14 amino acids. CDR3 sequence (DNA): TGTGCCAGCAGCCGGAATTGGAACAAAAACATTCAGTACTTC. It codes for CASSRNWNKNIQYF.

The J gene is TRBJ2-5, the V gene TRBV7-9; a possible D gene is TRBD2 (6 bases). The CDR3 has 17 amino acids. V lost 3 bases and J 1 base, leaving 18 bases between the germline ends. The V gene's germline CDR1 is SEHNR and CDR2 FQNEAQ (reference sequence). DNA for the CDR3: TGTGCCAGCAGCTTTCCCGCGGGGCTGATCCCCCAAGAGACCCAGTACTTC. Translated, it gives CASSFPAGLIPQETQYF.

The chain couples TRBV28 to TRBJ2-7; 10 bases match TRBD2. The length of the CDR3 is 15 residues. The junction had 7 bases not matched to a gene; V was cut back by 4 bases and J by 4 bases. Germline CDR1 and CDR2: MDHEN and SYDVKM. CDR3 nucleotide sequence: TGTGCCAGCAGTTCCGCCCTTAGCGGGAGGTACGAGCAGTACTTC. As protein: CASSSALSGRYEQYF.

This chain joins TRBV29-1 and TRBJ2-1, with D possibly called TRBD1 or TRBD2 (5 bases each). Germline V gene sequence: CDR1 SQVTM, CDR2 ANQGSEA. The CDR3 is 14 amino acids. V lost 4 bases to trimming and J lost 2 bases, with 12 bases between them. The chain's CDR3 is CSVVVLGAYNEQFF. The CDR3 DNA reads as TGCAGCGTTGTGGTATTGGGGGCCTACAATGAGCAGTTCTTC.

This clonotype was picked up many times. The chain recombines TRBV6-5 with TRBJ2-3, with D unresolved. The CDR3 loop spans 15 amino acids. V lost 0 bases, J lost 0 bases, and 7 bases lay in between. Germline loops: CDR1 MNHEY, CDR2 SVGAGI. CDR3 sequence reads: CASSYSSQSTDTQYF. The DNA for the CDR3 is TGTGCCAGCAGTTACTCGTCCCAGAGCACAGATACGCAGTATTTT.

This clonotype has a handful of counts. V usage is TRBV6-1 and J usage is TRBJ2-1; D ambiguous. Germline V CDR1 and CDR2: MNHNS, SASEGT. Trimming removed 5 bases from V and 4 bases from J, with 12 bases in between. The CDR3 runs to 14 residues. CDR3 amino acids: CASSKDGLYNEQFF. For the CDR3, the DNA is TGTGCCAGCAGTAAAGATGGGCTATACAATGAGCAGTTCTTC.

This clonotype showed up many times. This rearrangement joins TRBV6-5 to TRBJ2-3; no firm D call. The CDR3 extends over 12 amino acids. The germline gives CDR1 MNHEY, CDR2 SVGAGI. Deletions cut 4 bases from V and 6 bases from J, with 8 bases between. Here the CDR3 reads CASSSRSDTQYF. DNA for the CDR3: TGTGCCAGCAGTTCCCGGTCGGATACGCAGTATTTT.

This clonotype has a count of ten or more. The chain combines TRBV7-9 with TRBJ2-5; D remains unclear. The CDR3 is 13 amino acids. V lost 2 bases, J lost 5 bases, and 9 bases lay in between. CDR1 is SEHNR, CDR2 FQNEAQ, per germline (reference sequence). CDR3 amino acids: CASSLSLGETQYF. CDR3 DNA sequence: TGTGCCAGCAGCTTAAGCTTGGGGGAGACCCAGTACTTC.

This chain connects TRBV20-1 to TRBJ2-1; 11 bases align to TRBD2. V lost 6 bases and J lost 5; bases outside the gene matches: 9. The CDR3 loop spans 15 amino acids. The germline gives CDR1 DFQATT, CDR2 SNEGSKA (reference sequence). The CDR3 is CSATTGTSGNNEQFF. The CDR3 nucleotides read TGCAGTGCAACCACCGGGACTAGCGGCAACAATGAGCAGTTCTTC.

This clonotype has more than one count but fewer than ten. The rearrangement links TRBV9 to TRBJ2-3; weak D call: TRBD1 (6 bases). Germline CDR1 reads SGDLS; CDR2 reads YYNGEE. The CDR3 contains 13 residues. With 3 bases removed from V and 4 bases from J, the gap between germline ends came to 9 bases. The CDR3 is CASSGNRADTQYF. CDR3 nucleotides: TGTGCCAGCAGCGGGAACAGGGCAGATACGCAGTATTTT.

At least ten counts were recorded for this clonotype. The chain links TRBV9 to TRBJ2-7, with D perhaps matching TRBD2 (5 bases). V dropped 4 bases and J dropped 6 bases, with 17 bases sitting between them. This CDR3 is built from 14 residues. CDR1 is SGDLS and CDR2 is YYNGEE in the germline V gene. The CDR3 here is CASSPTGQLAEQYF. In nucleotides, the CDR3 is TGTGCCAGCAGCCCGACGGGTCAGCTAGCCGAGCAGTACTTC.

This clonotype was observed many times. This chain uses TRBV6-5 with TRBJ2-1; 10 nucleotides match TRBD1. Germline lookup yields CDR1 MNHEY and CDR2 SVGAGI. V was pared by 4 bases and J by 6 bases, with 0 bases of the junction left unmatched. CDR3 length: 13 amino acids. For the CDR3, the DNA is TGTGCCAGCAGTTGGACAGGGGGCAATGAGCAGTTCTTC. Translating gives CASSWTGGNEQFF.

This clonotype has a count of ten or more. The chain employs TRBV15 and TRBJ2-3; the D gene could be TRBD1 or TRBD2 (5 bases each). V lost 5 bases to trimming and J lost 2 bases, with 11 bases between them. This CDR3 contains 14 residues. Germline V gives CDR1 LNHNV, CDR2 YYDKDF (reference sequence). The CDR3 DNA sequence: TGTGCCACCAGCGGCCGGGGCCTCACAGATACGCAGTATTTT. Its protein is CATSGRGLTDTQYF.

This clonotype has a handful of counts. The V gene is TRBV7-9, the J gene TRBJ2-1, with 9 nucleotides matching TRBD1. The CDR3 covers 16 residues. V lost 5 bases to trimming and J lost 10 bases; unmatched junction nucleotides: 15. Germline loops: CDR1 SEHNR, CDR2 FQNEAQ (reference sequence). The DNA of the CDR3 is TGTGCCAGCAGCGTCGGGACAGGGCTACTAGTCTCAGAGCAGTTCTTC. Amino acid sequence: CASSVGTGLLVSEQFF.

In its sample, this clonotype was seen a few times. The V and J genes are TRBV29-1 and TRBJ1-1; D is possibly TRBD1 (6 bases). Germline CDR1 and CDR2: SQVTM and ANQGSEA. There are 14 residues in the CDR3. Trimming left V 6 bases short and J 3 bases short, with 17 bases between. In DNA, the CDR3 is TGCAGCGTACGCAGGGGAAGGTGGGACACTGAAGCTTTCTTT. Its translation is CSVRRGRWDTEAFF.

V usage is TRBV29-1 and J usage is TRBJ2-4; maybe TRBD1 (6 bases). CDR1 is SQVTM, CDR2 ANQGSEA, per germline. The CDR3 contains 16 residues. CDR3 region: CRLGHLTLLAKNIQYF. The CDR3, as DNA: TGCAGGTTGGGACACTTAACCTTGCTGGCCAAAAACATTCAGTACTTC.

This clonotype occurred a few times. The genes are TRBV10-3 and TRBJ2-3; D is uncertain. CDR3 length: 15 residues. Germline V CDR1 and CDR2: ENHRY, SYGVKD. Trimming cost V 3 bases and J 5 bases, with 15 bases left between them. The CDR3 sequence is CAISDSKVVEDTQYF. The CDR3 region has the DNA TGTGCCATCAGTGACTCGAAGGTTGTGGAAGATACGCAGTATTTT.

The sample holds many counts of this clonotype. The gene calls are TRBV5-1 and TRBJ2-1; 7 bases line up with TRBD1. This CDR3 spans 14 amino acids. Losses at the gene ends were 2 bases for V and 7 bases for J; bases not matched to a gene: 6. Germline assignment: CDR1 SGHRS and CDR2 YFSETQ. The CDR3 loop reads CASSFQQGRNEQFF. The CDR3, as DNA: TGCGCCAGCAGCTTCCAACAGGGGCGGAATGAGCAGTTCTTC.

This clonotype was seen at least ten times. The chain combines TRBV7-8 with TRBJ2-7; D possibly matches TRBD1 or TRBD2 (5 bases each). In germline, CDR1 is SGHVS, CDR2 FQNEAQ. Between the trimmed V and J ends, which lost 5 bases and 0 bases, there was a span of 11 bases. The CDR3 extends over 14 amino acids. The CDR3 protein is CASSQGDRSYEQYF. The DNA of the CDR3 is TGTGCCAGCAGCCAAGGGGACCGCTCCTACGAGCAGTACTTC.

Comments on this clonotype: Sequence at one end of the junction differs from germline and may be a read error. CDR3 DNA sequence: TGCGCCATCAGCTCCACAGGAACGACTAGCGGGACATCTATCGGCACAGATACGCAGTATTTT. This encodes CAISSTGTTSGTSIGTDTQYF. The rearrangement uses TRBV5-1 and TRBJ2-3, with 11 positions matching TRBD2. The length of the CDR3 is 21 residues. From germline, CDR1 is SGHRS and CDR2 YFSETQ.

The V gene is TRBV4-1, the J gene TRBJ2-7; 12 bases line up with TRBD2. The germline V gene has CDR1 MGHRA and CDR2 YSYEKL. The CDR3 length is 18 residues. V gave up 1 base and J gave up 4 bases; unmatched junction bases: 11. CDR3 amino acids: CASSQALAGGGLYYEQYV. CDR3 DNA: TGCGCCAGCAGCCAAGCTCTAGCGGGAGGGGGCCTTTATTACGAGCAGTACGTC.

This clonotype showed up just a few times. This rearrangement joins TRBV7-6 to TRBJ1-2; D not certain. Trimming took off 5 bases at V and 3 bases at J, with 10 bases between the two ends. Germline CDR1 is SGHVS and CDR2 is FNYEAQ. CDR3 length equals 13 residues. CDR3 protein: CASSPVADYGYTF. DNA for the CDR3: TGTGCCAGCAGCCCAGTGGCAGACTATGGCTACACCTTC.

Only a few counts were recorded for this clonotype. J is TRBJ2-2 and V is TRBV28; D unresolved. V was cut by 3 bases and J by 0 bases, with 8 bases left in between. Germline-derived CDR1 and CDR2 are MDHEN and SYDVKM. This CDR3 spans 15 amino acids. CDR3 residues: CASSLWRPNTGELFF. The CDR3 nucleotides are TGTGCCAGCAGTTTGTGGAGACCGAACACCGGGGAGCTGTTTTTT.